Shown below are 21 T cell receptor beta chains from a single sample sequenced in a study of early stage breast cancer tumors. Using immunoSEQ multiplex PCR, the repertoire was profiled, and TCRdb retains in-frame clones only, with some absent. Among 70,000 or so clones listed, 80% were seen once. Sequencing was performed on blood. These receptors were taken from a person in their 40s with breast cancer.

J is TRBJ2-5 and V is TRBV30; unclear D gene. CDR1 GTSNPN and CDR2 SVGIG come from the germline V gene (reference sequence). V lost 2 bases to trimming and J lost 3 bases, with 7 bases between them. The CDR3 extends over 12 amino acids. In DNA, the CDR3 is TGTGCCTGGAGTACCGAAAAAGAGACCCAGTACTTC. It is translated as CAWSTEKETQYF.

The chain couples TRBV29-1 to TRBJ2-3, with 10 nucleotides matching TRBD1. Unmatched junction bases numbered 4, after V lost 3 bases and J lost 1 base. From germline, CDR1 is SQVTM and CDR2 ANQGSEA. This CDR3 has 15 residues. CDR3 protein: CSVDGQGVGTDTQYF. The CDR3 nucleotides read TGCAGCGTTGATGGACAGGGGGTTGGCACAGATACGCAGTATTTT.

This clone is labeled medium-sized (0.01 to 0.1%). The chain is built from TRBV6-1 and TRBJ1-2, with 10 bases matching TRBD1. With 4 bases clipped from V and 9 bases from J, the junction kept 11 bases outside the gene matches. The CDR3 has 15 amino acids. Per the germline V gene, CDR1 is MNHNS and CDR2 is SASEGT. CDR3: CASSVPGQGSKSYTF. The CDR3, as DNA: TGTGCCAGCAGTGTCCCGGGACAGGGGTCTAAGAGCTACACCTTC.

This rearrangement joins TRBV6-5 to TRBJ2-1; 9 bases are shared with TRBD2. The V gene's germline CDR1 is MNHEY and CDR2 SVGAGI. Losses at the gene ends were 4 bases for V and 9 bases for J; bases not matched to a gene: 10. The CDR3 has 15 amino acids. The chain's CDR3 is CASSSSLAGNSEQFF. Here the CDR3 DNA reads TGTGCCAGCAGTTCCAGCCTAGCGGGAAATAGTGAGCAGTTCTTC.

V is TRBV29-1 and J is TRBJ2-3; possible D gene TRBD2, 6 bases. V lost 4 bases and J lost 1, with 12 bases in between. This CDR3 has 14 residues. The germline CDR1 and CDR2 sequences are SQVTM and ANQGSEA. Here the CDR3 reads CSVAGRLRTDTQYF. CDR3 bases: TGCAGCGTTGCCGGGAGATTACGCACAGATACGCAGTATTTT.

The rearrangement links TRBV18 to TRBJ2-7; 9 nucleotides match TRBD1. There are 15 residues in the CDR3. The germline gives CDR1 KGHSH, CDR2 LQKENI. With 4 bases clipped from V and 5 bases from J, the junction kept 9 bases outside the gene matches. The CDR3 here is CASSQTGTGFNEQYF. In DNA form, the CDR3 reads TGTGCCAGCTCACAAACCGGGACAGGGTTCAACGAGCAGTACTTC.

The gene calls are TRBV19 and TRBJ2-1; 13 nucleotides match TRBD2. CDR3 length equals 17 residues. V shed 6 bases and J 2 bases; nucleotides not matched to a gene: 7. Germline CDR1 and CDR2: LNHDA and SQIVND (reference sequence). The CDR3 region is CASRRTSGRRTYNEQFF. DNA of the CDR3: TGTGCCAGTAGGCGGACTAGCGGGAGAAGGACCTACAATGAGCAGTTCTTC.

V is TRBV18 and J is TRBJ1-1; 7 positions agree with TRBD1. The V gene end was trimmed by 9 bases and the J gene end by 1 base; junction bases not matched to a gene: 5. Germline CDR1 KGHSH, CDR2 LQKENI. The CDR3 runs to 13 residues. The CDR3 bases are TGTGCCAGTGGCAGACAGGGGAACACTGAAGCTTTCTTT. Translating it yields CASGRQGNTEAFF.

The gene calls are TRBV14 and TRBJ1-3; D is unclear. This CDR3 has 13 residues. Germline V gives CDR1 SGHDN, CDR2 FVKESK. V lost 4 bases, J lost 3 bases, and 7 bases lay in between. The CDR3 spells CASSLIGGNTIYF. For the CDR3, the DNA is TGTGCCAGCAGCCTTATAGGTGGAAACACCATATATTTT.

V and J are TRBV27 and TRBJ2-4, with D perhaps TRBD1 (5 bases). CDR3 length equals 14 residues. Germline CDR1 is MNHEY and CDR2 is SMNVEV (reference sequence). The V and J ends lost 6 bases and 3 bases respectively, with 12 bases between them. The CDR3 coding sequence is TGTGCCAGCAGCCCCCCCCAGGGCAAAAACATTCAGTACTTC. It codes for CASSPPQGKNIQYF.

The chain is built from TRBV21-1 and TRBJ1-5. TRBV21-1 is recorded as a pseudogene. The CDR3 runs 10 residues. CDR3 sequence: CASTRQPQHF. CDR3 nucleotide sequence: TGTGCCAGCACTCGTCAGCCCCAGCATTTT.

This rearrangement joins TRBV7-2 to TRBJ1-2; 7 bases are shared with TRBD1. After removal of 5 bases from V and 0 bases from J, the junction contained 9 bases not matched to a gene. This CDR3 is built from 16 residues. Germline values: CDR1 SGHTA, CDR2 FQGNSA. CDR3 region: CASSQGGERANYGYTF. The CDR3 DNA sequence: TGTGCCAGCAGCCAGGGGGGGGAGAGAGCTAACTATGGCTACACCTTC.

This clone was observed a handful of times. V usage is TRBV2 and J usage is TRBJ1-5; D not resolved. There are 15 residues in the CDR3. The V and J ends lost 6 bases and 0 bases respectively, with 12 bases between them. Germline CDR1 is SNHLY and CDR2 is FYNNEI. The CDR3 loop is CASRDGSISNQPQHF. CDR3 DNA: TGTGCCAGCAGGGACGGGAGTATTAGCAATCAGCCCCAGCATTTT.

The chain employs TRBV19 and TRBJ1-2; D is unclear. CDR1 is LNHDA, CDR2 SQIVND, per germline (reference sequence). V was pared by 0 bases and J by 5 bases, with 7 bases between. CDR3 length equals 13 residues. The CDR3 here is CASSIDGRYGYTF. CDR3 DNA sequence: TGTGCCAGTAGTATAGATGGCCGATATGGCTACACCTTC.

The rearrangement joins TRBV6-6 to TRBJ2-7, with 10 bases identical to TRBD1. With 5 bases clipped from V and 2 bases from J, the junction kept 3 bases outside the gene matches. CDR1 and CDR2 from the germline V gene are MNHNY and SVGAGI (reference sequence). This CDR3 region has 14 residues. The CDR3 nucleotides are TGTGCCAGCAGTCGACAGGGGGCTACCTACGAGCAGTACTTC. Protein: CASSRQGATYEQYF.

The chain combines TRBV27 with TRBJ1-2; TRBD1 might be the D (6 bases). Germline V lookup: CDR1 MNHEY, CDR2 SMNVEV (reference sequence). This CDR3 has 16 amino acids. V dropped 3 bases and J dropped 5 bases, with 19 bases sitting between them. In nucleotides, the CDR3 is TGTGCCAGCAGTTTTTCCATCAACAGGGCCGAGTATGGCTACACCTTC. Amino acids: CASSFSINRAEYGYTF.

This clone was counted a few times. The junction and the germline gene differ at one end; a read error may be behind it. V gene TRBV30 combines with J gene TRBJ2-6; 9 bases align to TRBD1. Germline V gives CDR1 GTSNPN, CDR2 SVGIG (reference sequence). The CDR3 runs to 13 residues. The CDR3 protein is CAWSVGTGNGLTF. The CDR3 DNA reads TGTGCCTGGAGTGTAGGGACAGGGAACGGCCTGACTTTC.

The rearrangement uses TRBV6-6 and TRBJ2-7, with no clear D. Germline V lookup: CDR1 MNHNY, CDR2 SVGAGI (reference sequence). V was shortened by 7 bases and J by 7 bases, with 20 bases between the two germline ends. The CDR3 loop spans 14 amino acids. In DNA form, the CDR3 reads TGTGCCAGCACCCCAATCCCTCGAATGAGGGAGCAGTACTTC. Its protein is CASTPIPRMREQYF.

The chain carries TRBV10-2 and TRBJ2-1, with D perhaps TRBD2 (5 bases). The CDR3 has 13 residues. Trimming removed 6 bases from V and 3 bases from J, with 9 bases in between. Germline V gene data show CDR1 as WSHSY and CDR2 as SAAADI. For the CDR3, the DNA is TGCGCCAGCAGGGACTCCTACTACAATGAGCAGTTCTTC. Protein product: CASRDSYYNEQFF.

In the case of this clone: The germline gene is not matched at one end of the junction; a read error may be the cause. The CDR3 nucleotides read TGTGCTAGCATCAAACGCCTGGGGGGAAACACCATATATTTT. As protein: CASIKRLGGNTIYF. V is TRBV7-7 and J is TRBJ1-3; D is undetermined. The CDR3 spans 14 residues. CDR1 is SSHAT, CDR2 FNYEAQ, per germline (reference sequence).

CDR3 sequence reads: CASSGTSGRGEQYF. CDR3 in DNA: TGTGCCAGCAGTGGGACTAGCGGGAGAGGAGAGCAGTACTTC. The chain uses TRBV6-1 and TRBJ2-7, with 13 bases lining up with TRBD2. Unmatched junction bases numbered 4, after V lost 4 bases and J lost 7 bases. Per germline, CDR1 MNHNS and CDR2 SASEGT. The CDR3 totals 14 residues.